This TCR beta chain was found in a study of T cell repertoires in cytomegalovirus infection (dated by TCRdb to between 2018 and 2021). Background for the entire study: The peptide stimulations were aimed at well-studied HLA-B-restricted epitopes as well as recently identified HLA-C-restricted CMV epitopes, whose presentation resists viral immunomodulation. Donor HLA type was relevant to the analysis, as public TCR beta signatures indicated carriage of CMV infection together with the matching HLA type.

In light of the paper, this sample's treatment or condition label describes: in vitro stimulation with specific CMV peptide epitopes to enrich CMV-specific T cells. V lost 9 bases and J lost 6 bases; the stretch between them is 15 bases long. The CDR3 numbers 13 residues from cysteine through phenylalanine. Solely the CDR3 DNA is kept, with 39 bases framed from the first base. The CDR1 and CDR2 encoded by the germline V gene (reference sequence) are SEHNR and FQNEAQ. What the work shows at the level of the full study, not this receptor alone: The ex vivo response was dominated by HLA-C-restricted CMV-specific TCR beta clonotypes, which also provided the single most frequent clonotype in two of eight donors. In both this cohort and an independent approximately 350-donor cohort, the cumulative frequency of public TCR beta family members distinguished carriers of CMV infection plus the relevant HLA type.

Sequencing was carried out with an Illumina HiSeq 1500. Clones were called with MiXCR by TCRdb after fastp trimmed the public reads at Q25, and only in-frame beta chains were retained. Under each unique CDR3 protein, matching rows form one entry showing the most common genes and DNA. The table for this sample lists approximately 730,000 distinct CDR3 sequences; just under 30% of them were counted only once. The top ten clones comprise over 10% of the sample. On this clonotype itself: The antigen it binds to is not known. Base qualities were left out, and no much larger clone turns up one base away.

This receptor chain uses TRBV7-9 and TRBJ2-1, with TRBD1 tentatively as D gene (5 bases match). This receptor was taken from a human donor in good health (CMV status not recorded). Some clones in this sample may be carry-over from other donors' samples. The source was cultured CD8+ T cells from PBMCs, collected from culture after CMV antigen stimulation. The nucleotides are TGTGCCAGGGACACTCCCTGGGGCAATGAGCAGTTCTTC. Translated, this is CARDTPWGNEQFF.